The clone carrying this T cell receptor beta chain was seen at least ten times. No antigen is known for it. The sample originates from a study of T-cell reconstitution after alpha-beta-depleted transplantation in children. Study-wide findings and caveats: The origin of high day-60 TCRbeta diversity in some patients lay in surviving recipient T cells and thymic progenitors. Newly made T cells mostly supplied T-cell counts and diversity one year after transplant. Reported findings indicate that, about two months after transplant, alpha-beta T cells came from several hundred expanded clones, which were derived from non-depleted graft cells.

Unique molecular identifiers were used in preparing the TCRbeta library. TCRdb recomputed calls from the PCR reads with MiXCR, one row per CDR3 protein. The data show some 300,000 distinct CDR3 sequences, roughly 8.2% seen once. There are 15 residues in the CDR3. V lost 0 bases, J lost 7 bases, and 12 bases lay in between. From germline, CDR1 is MGHRA and CDR2 YSYEKL. This sequence joins TRBV4-1 and TRBJ2-2, with a tentative D call TRBD2 (5 bases). This specimen consisted of peripheral blood, obtained 360 days after TCRalphabeta/CD19-depleted stem cell transplant. The receptor was derived from a female patient between 2 and 15 years old who had a stem cell transplant for Fanconi anemia, so the T cells may come from the graft donor. This CDR3 reads CASSQEEEGSGELFF. Written as DNA, the CDR3 is TGCGCCAGCAGCCAAGAAGAAGAAGGGAGCGGGGAGCTGTTTTTT.